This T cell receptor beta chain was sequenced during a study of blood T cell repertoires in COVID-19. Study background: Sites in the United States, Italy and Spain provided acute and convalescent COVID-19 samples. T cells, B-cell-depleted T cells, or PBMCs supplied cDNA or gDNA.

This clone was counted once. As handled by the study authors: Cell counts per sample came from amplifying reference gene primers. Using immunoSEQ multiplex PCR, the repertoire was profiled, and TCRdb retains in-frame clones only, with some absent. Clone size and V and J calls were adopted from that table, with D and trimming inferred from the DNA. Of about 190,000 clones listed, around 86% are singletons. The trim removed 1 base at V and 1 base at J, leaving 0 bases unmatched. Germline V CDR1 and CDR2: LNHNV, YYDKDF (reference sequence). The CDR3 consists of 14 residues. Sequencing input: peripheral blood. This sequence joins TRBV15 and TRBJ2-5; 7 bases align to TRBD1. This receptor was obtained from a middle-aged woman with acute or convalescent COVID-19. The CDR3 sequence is CATSRGTGQETQYF. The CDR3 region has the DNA TGTGCCACCAGCAGAGGGACAGGCCAAGAGACCCAGTACTTC.